A selection of T cell receptor beta chains follows, all from one sample in a study of blood T cell repertoires in COVID-19. TCRdb keeps only in-frame clones here, not all; method: immunoSEQ multiplex PCR. This table has approximately 350,000 clones, about 90% appearing once. Sequenced input: peripheral blood. The receptor set was obtained from a woman in her 50s with COVID-19, enrolled during active disease. CDR3s include the opening cysteine and the closing phenylalanine or tryptophan. For some rows the clone size is stated as once, few or many, or as a class when expanded; others skip it.

j_call v_call clone_size cdr3_aa
TRBJ2-2 TRBV28 . CASSFPGRFSGELFF
TRBJ2-3 TRBV19 . CASSITSGTDTQYF
TRBJ1-2 TRBV5-1 . CASSPGWEGGYTF
TRBJ1-1 TRBV29-1 . CSAWDRVAEAFF
TRBJ2-3 TRBV7-2 . CASSLAMATDTQYF
TRBJ2-3 TRBV12-3/TRBV12-4 . CASKRAATDTQYF
TRBJ1-5 TRBV5-8 . CASSSPRLRNSPQHF
TRBJ2-1 TRBV19 . CASSSGRAPNEQFF
TRBJ2-2 TRBV5-1 . CASSQQGQGSSAGELFF
TRBJ2-2 TRBV5-1 . CASSSRTSGRKSNTGELFF
TRBJ1-1 TRBV6-2/TRBV6-3 . CASSYLSEAFF
TRBJ2-7 TRBV16 few CASSFLGGDEQYF
TRBJ2-1 TRBV19 . CASSIGAGVREQFF
TRBJ1-5 TRBV6-5 . CAYGQDNQPQHF
TRBJ1-6 TRBV5-8 . CASIPYDRVGGNSPLHF
TRBJ2-1 TRBV27 . CASSQLAGLNYNEQFF
TRBJ2-2 TRBV7-2 . CASSRTGANTGELFF
TRBJ1-5 TRBV24-1 . CASRLLTGSQPQHF
TRBJ2-1 TRBV6-2/TRBV6-3 . CASSSPLSGRSYNEQFF
TRBJ2-5 TRBV18 . CASSPPSLQGERTQYF
TRBJ2-4 TRBV27 . CASSFFGQGGHIQYF
TRBJ1-2 TRBV11-2 . CASSFENYGYTF
TRBJ1-5 TRBV19 . CASSVSDRLVQPQHF
TRBJ2-3 TRBV5-6 . CASSLGALTDTQYF
TRBJ1-1 TRBV2 . CASSDGGTGQKNTEAFF
TRBJ2-2 TRBV30 few CAWSRGQAGELFF
TRBJ1-5 TRBV23-1 . CASSFRLKPQHF
TRBJ1-6 TRBV24-1 . CATSAQGKNSPLHF
TRBJ2-7 TRBV11-2 once CASSLALGTRGSSYEQYF
TRBJ1-4 TRBV3-1/TRBV3-2 . CASSQDVGQGGEKLFF